This T cell receptor beta chain was obtained from a study of blood T cell repertoires in COVID-19. As originally analysed: Amplification of reference gene primers provided the estimated nucleated cell counts. Measured with immunoSEQ multiplex PCR; TCRdb has only the in-frame clones, and not every one. That table supplies the V and J calls and clone size; D and trimming were determined from the DNA. The sample carries about 150,000 clones, approximately 83% recorded once. The CDR3 is 15 amino acids. Per germline, CDR1 SEHNR and CDR2 FQNEAQ (reference sequence). The J segment lost 6 bases and the V segment lost 3 bases, leaving 5 bases of the junction unmatched.

The genes are TRBV7-9 and TRBJ2-2; TRBD2 agrees at 9 bases. Source material: peripheral blood. This receptor was obtained from a man between 65 and 80 years old who had recovered from COVID-19. The CDR3 spells CASSFRTSVPGELFF. The CDR3 DNA reads TGTGCCAGCAGCTTTCGGACTAGCGTCCCCGGGGAGCTGTTTTTT.